This T cell receptor beta chain stems from a study of blood T cell repertoires in COVID-19. The protocol was immunoSEQ multiplex PCR, while the TCRdb copy is restricted to in-frame clones and leaves out a portion. The sample includes a few hundred thousand clones, 85% to 90% of them seen just once. There are 11 residues in the CDR3. Germline values: CDR1 SGHNT, CDR2 YYREEE (reference sequence). V was cut by 9 bases and J by 3 bases, with 10 bases left in between. Specimen: peripheral blood. The chain is built from TRBV5-4 and TRBJ2-7; a weak D match, TRBD1 (6 bases). This TCR derives from a young man with acute or convalescent COVID-19. CDR3 nucleotides: TGTGCCACCAAGGACAGCTACGAGCAGTACTTC. As protein: CATKDSYEQYF.